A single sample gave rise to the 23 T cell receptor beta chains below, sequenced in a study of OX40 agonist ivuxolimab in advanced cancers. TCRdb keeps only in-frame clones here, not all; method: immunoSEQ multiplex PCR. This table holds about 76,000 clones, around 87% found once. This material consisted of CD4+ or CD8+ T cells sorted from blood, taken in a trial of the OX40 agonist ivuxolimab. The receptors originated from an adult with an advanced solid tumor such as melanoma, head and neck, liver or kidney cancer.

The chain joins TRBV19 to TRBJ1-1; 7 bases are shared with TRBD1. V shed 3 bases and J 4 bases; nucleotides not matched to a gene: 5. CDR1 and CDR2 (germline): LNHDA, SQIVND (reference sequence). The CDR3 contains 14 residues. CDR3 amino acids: CASSIYQGVTEAFF. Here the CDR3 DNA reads TGTGCCAGTAGTATTTACCAGGGGGTCACTGAAGCTTTCTTT.

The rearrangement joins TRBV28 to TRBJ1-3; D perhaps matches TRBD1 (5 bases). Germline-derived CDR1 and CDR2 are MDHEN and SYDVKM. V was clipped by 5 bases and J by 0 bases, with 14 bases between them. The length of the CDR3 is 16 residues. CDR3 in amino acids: CASSPHGHSSGNTIYF. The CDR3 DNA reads TGTGCCAGCAGTCCCCACGGACACAGCTCTGGAAACACCATATATTTT.

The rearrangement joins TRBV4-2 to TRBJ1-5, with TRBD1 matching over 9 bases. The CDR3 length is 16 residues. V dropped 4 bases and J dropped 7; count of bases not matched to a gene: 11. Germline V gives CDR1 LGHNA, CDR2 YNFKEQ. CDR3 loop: CASSRTSGTGSQPQHF. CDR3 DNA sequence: TGTGCCAGCAGCCGAACTTCCGGGACAGGGAGCCAGCCCCAGCATTTT.

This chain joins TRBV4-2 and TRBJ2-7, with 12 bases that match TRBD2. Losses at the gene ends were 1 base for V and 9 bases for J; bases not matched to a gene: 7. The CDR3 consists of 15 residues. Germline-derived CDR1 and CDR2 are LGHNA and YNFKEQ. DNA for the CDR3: TGTGCCAGCAGCCAAGGACAACTAGCGGGGGGACTGCAGTACTTC. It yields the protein CASSQGQLAGGLQYF.

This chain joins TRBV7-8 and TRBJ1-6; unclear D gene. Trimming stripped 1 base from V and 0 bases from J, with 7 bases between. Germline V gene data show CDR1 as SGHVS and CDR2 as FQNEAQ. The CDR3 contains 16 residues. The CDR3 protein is CASSLVLSSYNSPLHF. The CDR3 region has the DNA TGTGCCAGCAGCTTAGTCCTGAGCTCCTATAATTCACCCCTCCACTTT.

CDR3 nucleotide sequence: TGTGCCAGTGGGCAGGTCTCCTACGAGCAGTACGTC. Translating it yields CASGQVSYEQYV. The chain carries TRBV7-9 and TRBJ2-7; the D is unclear. Germline V gives CDR1 SEHNR, CDR2 FQNEAQ (reference sequence). V lost 9 bases, J lost 0 bases, and 9 bases lay in between. CDR3 length equals 12 residues.

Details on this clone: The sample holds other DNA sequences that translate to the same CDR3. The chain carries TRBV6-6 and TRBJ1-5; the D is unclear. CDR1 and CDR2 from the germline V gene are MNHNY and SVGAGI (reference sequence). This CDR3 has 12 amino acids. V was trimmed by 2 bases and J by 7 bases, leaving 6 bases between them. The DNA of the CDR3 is TGTGCCAGCAGTTACGGAGGGCAGCCCCAGCATTTT. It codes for CASSYGGQPQHF.

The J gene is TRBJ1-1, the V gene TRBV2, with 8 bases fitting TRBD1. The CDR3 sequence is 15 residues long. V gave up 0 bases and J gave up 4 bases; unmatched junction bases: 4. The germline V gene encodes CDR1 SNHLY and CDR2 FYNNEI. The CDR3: CASSEATGGLTEAFF. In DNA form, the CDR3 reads TGTGCCAGCAGTGAAGCTACAGGGGGACTCACTGAAGCTTTCTTT.

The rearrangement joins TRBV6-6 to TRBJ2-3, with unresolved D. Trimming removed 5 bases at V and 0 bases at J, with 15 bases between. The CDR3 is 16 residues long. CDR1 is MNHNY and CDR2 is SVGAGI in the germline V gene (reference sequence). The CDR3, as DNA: TGTGCCAGCAGTGGCCAGACTTACTCTAGCACAGATACGCAGTATTTT. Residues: CASSGQTYSSTDTQYF.

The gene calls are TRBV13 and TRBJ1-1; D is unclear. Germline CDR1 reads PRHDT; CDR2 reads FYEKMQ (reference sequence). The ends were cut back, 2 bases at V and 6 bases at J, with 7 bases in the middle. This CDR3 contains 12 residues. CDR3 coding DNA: TGTGCCAGCAGCTTAAAGGATTCTGAAGCTTTCTTT. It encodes CASSLKDSEAFF.

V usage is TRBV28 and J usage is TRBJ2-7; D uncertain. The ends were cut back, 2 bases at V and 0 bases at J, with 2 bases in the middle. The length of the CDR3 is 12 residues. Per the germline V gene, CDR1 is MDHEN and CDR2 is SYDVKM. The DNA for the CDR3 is TGTGCCAGCAGTTTAAGCTCCTACGAGCAGTACGTC. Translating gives CASSLSSYEQYV.

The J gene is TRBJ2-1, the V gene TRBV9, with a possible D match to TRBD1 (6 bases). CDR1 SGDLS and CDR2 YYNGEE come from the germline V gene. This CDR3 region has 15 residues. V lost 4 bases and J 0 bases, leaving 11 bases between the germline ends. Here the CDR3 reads CASSLDSFSYNEQFF. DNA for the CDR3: TGTGCCAGCAGCCTGGACAGCTTCTCCTACAATGAGCAGTTCTTC. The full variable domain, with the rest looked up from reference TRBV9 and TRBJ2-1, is DSGVTQTPKHLITATGQRVTLRCSPRSGDLSVYWYQQSLDQGLQFLIQYYNGEERAKGNILERFSAQQFPDLHSELNLSSLELGDSALYFCASSLDSFSYNEQFFGPGTRLTVL.

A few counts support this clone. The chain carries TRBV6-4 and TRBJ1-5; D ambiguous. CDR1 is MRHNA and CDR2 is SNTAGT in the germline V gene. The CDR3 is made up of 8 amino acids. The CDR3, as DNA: TGTAGGGAGGGGCCCCAGCATTTT. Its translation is CREGPQHF.

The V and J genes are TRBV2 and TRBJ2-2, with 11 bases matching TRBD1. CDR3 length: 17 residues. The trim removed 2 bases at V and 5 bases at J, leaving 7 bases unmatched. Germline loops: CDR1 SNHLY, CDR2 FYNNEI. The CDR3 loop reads CASSEWGQGVGTGELFF. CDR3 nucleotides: TGTGCCAGCAGTGAATGGGGACAGGGGGTGGGAACCGGGGAGCTGTTTTTT.

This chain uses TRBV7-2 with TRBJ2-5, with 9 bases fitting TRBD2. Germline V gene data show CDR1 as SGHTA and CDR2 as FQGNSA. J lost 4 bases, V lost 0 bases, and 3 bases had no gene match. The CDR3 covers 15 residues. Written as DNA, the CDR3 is TGTGCCAGCAGCTTAGCCGGACTAGCGAGAGAGACCCAGTACTTC. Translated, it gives CASSLAGLARETQYF.

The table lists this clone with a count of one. The CDR3 DNA reads TGTGCCAGCAGCCAAGATACAGGGTCCAATCAGCCCCAGCATTTT. Protein product: CASSQDTGSNQPQHF. The chain combines TRBV4-2 with TRBJ1-5, with a weak D call TRBD1 (6 bases). The CDR3 totals 15 residues. V lost 0 bases, J lost 3 bases, and 9 bases lay in between. The germline V gene encodes CDR1 LGHNA and CDR2 YNFKEQ.

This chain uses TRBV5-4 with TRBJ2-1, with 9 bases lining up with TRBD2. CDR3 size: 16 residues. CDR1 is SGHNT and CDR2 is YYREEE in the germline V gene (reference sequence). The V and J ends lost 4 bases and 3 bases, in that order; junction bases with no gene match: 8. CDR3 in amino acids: CASSQSPAGGYNEQFF. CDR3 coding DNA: TGTGCCAGCAGCCAATCCCCAGCGGGGGGCTACAATGAGCAGTTCTTC.

CDR3 sequence (DNA): TGTGCCAGCAGCTTAGAAGCAGCGGGGGGCCCAAGGGAGCAGTACGTC. It is translated as CASSLEAAGGPREQYV. The V call is TRBV11-2, the J call TRBJ2-7, with 9 bases matching TRBD2. CDR1 and CDR2 (germline): SGHAT, FQNNGV. The CDR3 runs 16 residues. V shed 0 bases, J shed 7 bases, and the junction held 10 bases outside the gene matches.

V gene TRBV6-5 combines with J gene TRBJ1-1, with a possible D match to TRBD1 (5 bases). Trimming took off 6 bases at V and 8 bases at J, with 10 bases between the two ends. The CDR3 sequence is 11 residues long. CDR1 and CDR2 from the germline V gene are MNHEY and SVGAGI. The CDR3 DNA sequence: TGTGCCAGCAGGGAGTGGACAGAAGCTTTCTTT. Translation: CASREWTEAFF.

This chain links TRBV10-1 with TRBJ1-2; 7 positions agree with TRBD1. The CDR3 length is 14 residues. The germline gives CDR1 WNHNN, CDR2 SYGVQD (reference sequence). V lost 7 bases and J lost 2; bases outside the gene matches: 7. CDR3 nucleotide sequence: TGCGCCAGCACCCAGGACAGGAAGAACTATGGCTACACCTTC. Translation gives CASTQDRKNYGYTF.

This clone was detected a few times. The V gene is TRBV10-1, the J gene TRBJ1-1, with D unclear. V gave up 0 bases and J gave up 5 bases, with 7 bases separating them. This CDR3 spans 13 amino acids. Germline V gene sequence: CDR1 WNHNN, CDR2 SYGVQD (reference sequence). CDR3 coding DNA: TGCGCCAGCAGTGAGTCGCGGTGGACTGAAGCTTTCTTT. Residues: CASSESRWTEAFF.

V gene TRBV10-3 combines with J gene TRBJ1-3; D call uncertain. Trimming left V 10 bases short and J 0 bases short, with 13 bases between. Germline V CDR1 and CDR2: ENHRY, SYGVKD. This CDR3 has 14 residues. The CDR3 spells CATRDLSSGNTIYF. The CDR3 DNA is TGTGCCACCAGAGACTTGTCCTCTGGAAACACCATATATTTT.

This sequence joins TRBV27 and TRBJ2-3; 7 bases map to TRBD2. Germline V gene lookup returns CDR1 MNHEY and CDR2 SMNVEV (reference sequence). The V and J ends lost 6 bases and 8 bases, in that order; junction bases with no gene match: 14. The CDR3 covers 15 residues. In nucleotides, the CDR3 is TGTGCCAGCAGGCGAAGAGGGGCGGGAGAAGGTACGCAGTATTTT. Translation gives CASRRRGAGEGTQYF.